This TCR beta chain was observed in a study of cytomegalovirus exposure and HLA in healthy donors. The study's findings and limits: Upon later analysis, HLA-associated TCR beta chains proved more clonally expanded than other, equally common chains.

For this clone: The antigen is not known.

The length of the CDR3 is 15 residues. CDR1 and CDR2 (germline): LNHDA, SQIVND (reference sequence). V lost 6 bases to trimming and J lost 3 bases; unmatched junction nucleotides: 7. The PCR made use of 60 Vbeta and 13 Jbeta primers. TCRdb keeps only in-frame clones here, not all; method: immunoSEQ multiplex PCR. The table has 120,000 to 150,000 clones, 55% to 70% seen once. The sample was PBMCs. This chain joins TRBV19 and TRBJ2-3, with 9 bases that match TRBD2. The sequence came from a woman in her 30s in good health and CMV-seropositive. DNA for the CDR3: TGTGCCAGTAGACCATCCAGCGGGAGGACAGATACGCAGTATTTT. Translating it yields CASRPSSGRTDTQYF.